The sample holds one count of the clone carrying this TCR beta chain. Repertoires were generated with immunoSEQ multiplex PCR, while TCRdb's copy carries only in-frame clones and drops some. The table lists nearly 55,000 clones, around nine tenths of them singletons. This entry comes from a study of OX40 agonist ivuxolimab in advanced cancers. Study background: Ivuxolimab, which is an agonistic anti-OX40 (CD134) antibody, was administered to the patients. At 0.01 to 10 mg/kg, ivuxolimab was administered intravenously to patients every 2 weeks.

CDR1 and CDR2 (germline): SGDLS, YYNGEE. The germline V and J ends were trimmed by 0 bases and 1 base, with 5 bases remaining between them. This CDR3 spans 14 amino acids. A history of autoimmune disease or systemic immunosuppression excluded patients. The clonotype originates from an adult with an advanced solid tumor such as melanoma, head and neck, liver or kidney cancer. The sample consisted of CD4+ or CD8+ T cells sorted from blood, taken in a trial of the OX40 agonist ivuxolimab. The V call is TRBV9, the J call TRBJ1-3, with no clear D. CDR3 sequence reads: CASSVESSGNTIYF. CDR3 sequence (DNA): TGTGCCAGCAGCGTAGAGTCTTCTGGAAACACCATATATTTT.